This T cell receptor beta chain appears in the sequencing data of a study of beta chain features in type 1 diabetes. Study-wide points: A potential influence of HLA type upon TCRB rearrangement remained unresolved herein. Across patients, naive, central memory and Treg TCRB repertoires exhibited apparently greater similarity than was observed across healthy donors.

Investigators reverse transcribed all isolated RNA, so they sequenced expressed TCRB transcripts. Sequenced by immunoSEQ multiplex PCR; TCRdb stores in-frame clones only, minus some. Of just over 150,000 clones in the sample, 11% are singletons; the top ten hold roughly 2%. Trimming shortened V by 5 bases and J by 7 bases, and 12 bases separated the two germline ends. The CDR3 is 13 residues long. CDR1 and CDR2 from the germline V gene are MDHEN and SYDVKM. A few counts support this clone. The target antigen is unknown. The TCR originated in a man between 18 and 35 years old in good health. The chain recombines TRBV28 with TRBJ2-1; D perhaps matches TRBD1 (6 bases). The sequencing input was central memory CD4+ T cells from blood. The CDR3 reads CASSPRGGNEQFF. CDR3 coding DNA: TGTGCCAGCAGTCCCCGAGGGGGTAATGAGCAGTTCTTC.